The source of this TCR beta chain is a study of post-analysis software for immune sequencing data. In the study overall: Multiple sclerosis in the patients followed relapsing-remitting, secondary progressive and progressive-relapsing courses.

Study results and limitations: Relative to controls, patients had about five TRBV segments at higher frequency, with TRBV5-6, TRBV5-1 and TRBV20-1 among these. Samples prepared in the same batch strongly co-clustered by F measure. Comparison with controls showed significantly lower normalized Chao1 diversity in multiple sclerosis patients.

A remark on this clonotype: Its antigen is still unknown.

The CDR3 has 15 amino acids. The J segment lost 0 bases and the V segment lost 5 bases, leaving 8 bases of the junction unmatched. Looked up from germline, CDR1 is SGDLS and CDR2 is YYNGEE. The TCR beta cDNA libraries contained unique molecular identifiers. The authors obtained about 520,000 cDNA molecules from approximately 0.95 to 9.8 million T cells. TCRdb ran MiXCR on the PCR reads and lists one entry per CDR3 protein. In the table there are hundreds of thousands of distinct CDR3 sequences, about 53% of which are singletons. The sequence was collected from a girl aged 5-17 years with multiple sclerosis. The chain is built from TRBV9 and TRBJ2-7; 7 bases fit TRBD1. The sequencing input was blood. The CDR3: CASSNTGATSYEQYF. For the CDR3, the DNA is TGTGCCAGCAGTAACACAGGGGCCACCTCCTACGAGCAGTACTTC.